A single sample gave rise to the 21 T cell receptor beta chains below, sequenced in a study of blood T cell repertoires in COVID-19 (TCRdb year 2020). The library was obtained by the immunoSEQ multiplex PCR assay. Entries here come from immuneACCESS through TCRdb and include only in-frame sequences with V and J called. Some clones fail to appear in such tables; in the studies checked, an unresolved V gene covers under half of the shortfall, and the cause of the remainder is unknown. The sample data list a few hundred thousand clones, and approximately 86% of these were observed just once. The biggest ten clones account for over 7.5% of the sample. Specimen: peripheral blood. These receptors were obtained from a man aged 40-49 years who had recovered from COVID-19.

The chain recombines TRBV5-1 with TRBJ2-1; 12 bases are a match to TRBD1. Germline loops: CDR1 SGHRS, CDR2 YFSETQ. The CDR3 runs 16 residues. J was trimmed by 1 base and V by 4 bases; bases with no gene match: 3. CDR3 DNA sequence: TGCGCCAGCAGCGTGGGACAGGGGGCATCCTACAATGAGCAGTTCTTC. This translates into CASSVGQGASYNEQFF.

J is TRBJ1-2 and V is TRBV19; 7 positions match TRBD1. J was trimmed by 7 bases and V by 3 bases; bases with no gene match: 5. Germline V gene data show CDR1 as LNHDA and CDR2 as SQIVND (reference sequence). This CDR3 has 13 residues. The CDR3 DNA sequence: TGTGCCAGTAGTATTAACAGGGGCAGTGGCTACACCTTC. Protein: CASSINRGSGYTF. Drawing the rest from reference TRBV19 and TRBJ1-2, the complete variable domain is DGGITQSPKYLFRKEGQNVTLSCEQNLNHDAMYWYRQDPGQGLRLIYYSQIVNDFQKGDIAEGYSVSREKKESFPLTVTSAQKNPTAFYLCASSINRGSGYTFGSGTRLTVV.

V usage is TRBV5-8 and J usage is TRBJ2-1, with 11 bases fitting TRBD2. Germline V gene data show CDR1 as SGHTS and CDR2 as YDEGEE. This CDR3 spans 14 amino acids. The ends lost 7 bases at V and 10 bases at J; junction bases unmatched: 10. The CDR3, as DNA: TGTGCCAGCCTTCGGACTAGCGGGCGAGTGGAGCAGTTCTTC. It yields the protein CASLRTSGRVEQFF.

This chain links TRBV9 with TRBJ2-7, with D uncertain. The CDR3 is 14 amino acids. Germline loops: CDR1 SGDLS, CDR2 YYNGEE. The V end was cut by 4 bases, the J end by 0 bases, with 11 bases between. The CDR3 DNA sequence: TGTGCCAGCAGCCCCCGTTTGGCCTCCTACGAGCAGTACTTC. Translating it yields CASSPRLASYEQYF.

The chain is built from TRBV6-6 and TRBJ2-1, with TRBD1 matching over 8 bases. Germline CDR1 reads MNHNY; CDR2 reads SVGAGI (reference sequence). This CDR3 comprises 16 residues. V dropped 0 bases and J dropped 6; count of bases not matched to a gene: 7. The CDR3 region is CASSYSMQGASNEQFF. The DNA of the CDR3 is TGTGCCAGCAGTTACTCGATGCAGGGGGCCTCCAATGAGCAGTTCTTC.

The chain has TRBV6-5 and TRBJ1-2, with D maybe TRBD1 (6 bases). Trimming stripped 0 bases from V and 4 bases from J, with 6 bases between. Germline loops: CDR1 MNHEY, CDR2 SVGAGI. The CDR3 contains 13 residues. Written as DNA, the CDR3 is TGTGCCAGCAGTTACTCAGGGGGCTATGGCTACACCTTC. This gives the protein CASSYSGGYGYTF.

This clone occurred once. J is TRBJ1-1 and V is TRBV5-6; 8 positions match TRBD1. The ends lost 4 bases at V and 4 bases at J; junction bases unmatched: 9. Germline V lookup: CDR1 SGHDT, CDR2 YYEEEE. This CDR3 is 15 amino acids long. Written as DNA, the CDR3 is TGTGCCAGCAGCAGTATCCCGGACAGGGCCACTGAAGCTTTCTTT. Translation gives CASSSIPDRATEAFF.

V gene TRBV27 combines with J gene TRBJ2-1, with TRBD1 identical over 7 bases. Germline-derived CDR1 and CDR2 are MNHEY and SMNVEV (reference sequence). The CDR3 is 14 residues long. Trimming took 6 bases from V and 2 from J; bases not matched to a gene: 4. The CDR3 nucleotides read TGTGCCAGCAGAACCGGGACAGCCTACAATGAGCAGTTCTTC. It translates to CASRTGTAYNEQFF.

This chain connects TRBV5-4 to TRBJ2-3; 12 positions agree with TRBD2. The germline gives CDR1 SGHNT, CDR2 YYREEE (reference sequence). This CDR3 spans 17 amino acids. V lost 4 bases to trimming and J lost 4 bases; unmatched junction nucleotides: 10. CDR3 nucleotide sequence: TGTGCCAGCAGCCTCCGGCTAGCGGGGGGGCCAGCAGATACGCAGTATTTT. As protein: CASSLRLAGGPADTQYF.

The chain carries TRBV6-6 and TRBJ2-7; unclear D gene. The CDR3 has 13 amino acids. Trimming removed 2 bases from V and 6 bases from J, with 11 bases in between. Germline V gene lookup returns CDR1 MNHNY and CDR2 SVGAGI (reference sequence). CDR3: CASSYGSTGEQYF. In nucleotides, the CDR3 is TGTGCCAGCAGTTACGGGTCTACGGGCGAGCAGTACTTC.

This chain connects TRBV11-2 to TRBJ1-1, with D possibly matching TRBD1 (6 bases). V was trimmed by 5 bases and J by 3 bases, leaving 16 bases between them. The CDR3 covers 15 residues. Per the germline V gene, CDR1 is SGHAT and CDR2 is FQNNGV. CDR3 bases: TGTGCCAGCAGCCCCGGACAGCCTAGCTACACTGAAGCTTTCTTT. Its translation: CASSPGQPSYTEAFF.

This chain connects TRBV5-8 to TRBJ2-6; D may be TRBD1 (6 bases). The V end was cut by 7 bases, the J end by 4 bases, with 12 bases between. The CDR3 has 14 amino acids. From germline, CDR1 is SGHTS and CDR2 YDEGEE. CDR3: CASLGALGANVLTF. The CDR3 nucleotides read TGTGCCAGCTTGGGGGCGCTGGGGGCCAACGTCCTGACTTTC.

The genes are TRBV2 and TRBJ2-4, with TRBD2 matching 8 bases. Germline V gene sequence: CDR1 SNHLY, CDR2 FYNNEI. Unmatched junction bases numbered 7, after V lost 7 bases and J lost 8 bases. The CDR3 has 13 amino acids. CDR3 in DNA: TGTGCCAGCAACGGGAGGGGGAAGGACATTCAGTACTTC. Its translation: CASNGRGKDIQYF. The full variable domain, with the rest looked up from reference TRBV2 and TRBJ2-4, is EPEVTQTPSHQVTQMGQEVILRCVPISNHLYFYWYRQILGQKVEFLVSFYNNEISEKSEIFDDQFSVERPDGSNFTLKIRSTKLEDSAMYFCASNGRGKDIQYFGAGTRLSVL.

V usage is TRBV9 and J usage is TRBJ1-1; D uncertain. CDR3 length: 14 residues. The germline V and J ends were trimmed by 4 bases and 3 bases, with 13 bases remaining between them. Per germline, CDR1 SGDLS and CDR2 YYNGEE. The CDR3 DNA follows: TGTGCCAGCAGCCCAGAAGGTCGGGACACTGAAGCTTTCTTT. It encodes CASSPEGRDTEAFF.

The V gene is TRBV28, the J gene TRBJ1-5; 9 bases line up with TRBD1. V lost 6 bases to trimming and J lost 4 bases; unmatched junction nucleotides: 10. CDR3 length: 16 residues. In germline, CDR1 is MDHEN, CDR2 SYDVKM. The CDR3 coding sequence is TGTGCCAGCAGCCCGACAGGGGGTCCACGGAATCAGCCCCAGCATTTT. It specifies CASSPTGGPRNQPQHF.

The V and J genes are TRBV5-1 and TRBJ2-3; 10 bases match TRBD1. V trimming: 5 bases; J trimming: 2 bases; junction bases outside the gene matches: 8. The CDR3 consists of 16 residues. Germline V gene sequence: CDR1 SGHRS, CDR2 YFSETQ. CDR3 residues: CASSPGTGVYTDTQYF. Written as DNA, the CDR3 is TGCGCCAGCAGTCCCGGGACAGGGGTTTACACAGATACGCAGTATTTT.

The chain combines TRBV5-8 with TRBJ2-3; 8 bases are shared with TRBD2. V lost 7 bases and J lost 0; bases outside the gene matches: 13. Germline assignment: CDR1 SGHTS and CDR2 YDEGEE. CDR3 length equals 17 residues. The CDR3: CASSLLTSVTSTDTQYF. The CDR3 DNA reads TGTGCCAGCTCCCTCCTGACTAGCGTAACTAGCACAGATACGCAGTATTTT.

The V call is TRBV6-5, the J call TRBJ1-2, with D unclear. Per germline, CDR1 MNHEY and CDR2 SVGAGI. This CDR3 region has 14 residues. Trimming removed 2 bases at V and 4 bases at J, with 11 bases between. The CDR3 is CASSYVARGYGYTF. CDR3 nucleotide sequence: TGTGCCAGCAGTTACGTGGCAAGAGGCTATGGCTACACCTTC.

The chain combines TRBV7-2 with TRBJ2-1; TRBD2 aligns across 11 bases. With 6 bases clipped from V and 7 bases from J, the junction kept 8 bases outside the gene matches. This CDR3 is 15 amino acids long. From germline, CDR1 is SGHTA and CDR2 FQGNSA. CDR3 DNA: TGTGCCAGCAGGGTAGCGGGAGGGCCCAGGAATGAGCAGTTCTTC. This gives the protein CASRVAGGPRNEQFF.

V usage is TRBV12-3 or TRBV12-4 and J usage is TRBJ1-3, with D unclear. The V end was cut by 10 bases, the J end by 8 bases, with 18 bases between. The CDR3 loop spans 13 amino acids. The CDR3 is CANLGRGGDTIYF. The CDR3 bases are TGTGCCAACTTGGGGAGAGGTGGTGACACCATATATTTT.

This clone has just a few counts. The chain links TRBV19 to TRBJ2-1, with TRBD1 identical over 8 bases. V dropped 4 bases and J dropped 8; count of bases not matched to a gene: 1. Germline values: CDR1 LNHDA, CDR2 SQIVND (reference sequence). The CDR3 is 12 residues long. CDR3 in amino acids: CASSNRGDEQFF. CDR3 coding DNA: TGTGCCAGTAGTAACAGGGGGGATGAGCAGTTCTTC. Together with reference TRBV19 and TRBJ2-1, the CDR3 gives the full variable domain: DGGITQSPKYLFRKEGQNVTLSCEQNLNHDAMYWYRQDPGQGLRLIYYSQIVNDFQKGDIAEGYSVSREKKESFPLTVTSAQKNPTAFYLCASSNRGDEQFFGPGTRLTVL.